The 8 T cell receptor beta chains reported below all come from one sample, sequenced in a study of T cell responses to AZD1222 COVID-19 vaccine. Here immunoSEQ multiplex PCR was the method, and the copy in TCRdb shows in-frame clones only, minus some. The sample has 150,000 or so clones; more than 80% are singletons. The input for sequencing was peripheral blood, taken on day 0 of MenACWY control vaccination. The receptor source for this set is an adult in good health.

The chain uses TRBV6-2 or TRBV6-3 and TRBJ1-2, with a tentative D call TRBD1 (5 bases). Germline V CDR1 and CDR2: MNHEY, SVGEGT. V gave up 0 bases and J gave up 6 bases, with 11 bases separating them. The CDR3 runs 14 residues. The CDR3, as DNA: TGTGCCAGCAGTTACTCGAAGGGGCAGGATGGCTACACCTTC. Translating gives CASSYSKGQDGYTF.

This chain's CDR3 is CASSYSGRASEQYF. The CDR3 DNA reads as TGTGCCAGCAGTTACAGCGGGAGGGCCTCCGAGCAGTACTTC. This chain uses TRBV6-2 or TRBV6-3 with TRBJ2-7, with 10 nucleotides matching TRBD2. V shed 2 bases, J shed 6 bases, and the junction held 4 bases outside the gene matches. The CDR3 consists of 14 residues. Per the germline V gene, CDR1 is MNHEY and CDR2 is SVGEGT.

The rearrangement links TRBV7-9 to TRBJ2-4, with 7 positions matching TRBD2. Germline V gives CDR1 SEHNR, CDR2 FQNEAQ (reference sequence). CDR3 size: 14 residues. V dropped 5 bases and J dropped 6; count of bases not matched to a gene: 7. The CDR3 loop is CASSSGVAGNIQYF. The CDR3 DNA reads TGTGCCAGCAGCAGCGGGGTAGCGGGAAACATTCAGTACTTC.

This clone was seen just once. The CDR3 nucleotides are TGTGCCAGCAGCTTGGTAGTCTTTTCTAGCACAGATACGCAGTATTTT. This gives the protein CASSLVVFSSTDTQYF. The V gene is TRBV5-5, the J gene TRBJ2-3; D gene unclear. The length of the CDR3 is 16 residues. V lost 0 bases to trimming and J lost 0 bases, with 11 bases between them. Germline assignment: CDR1 SGHKS and CDR2 YYEKEE (reference sequence).

The CDR3 DNA sequence: TGCGCCAGCAGCCCCGACAGGGCCCACGAGCAGTACTTC. This encodes CASSPDRAHEQYF. This chain connects TRBV5-1 to TRBJ2-7; 7 positions match TRBD1. V shed 4 bases and J 5 bases; nucleotides not matched to a gene: 6. This CDR3 has 13 amino acids. The germline CDR1 and CDR2 sequences are SGHRS and YFSETQ. The variable domain in full, with the rest retrieved from reference TRBV5-1 and TRBJ2-7, is KAGVTQTPRYLIKTRGQQVTLSCSPISGHRSVSWYQQTPGQGLQFLFEYFSETQRNKGNFPGRFSGRQFSNSRSEMNVSTLELGDSALYLCASSPDRAHEQYFGPGTRLTVT.

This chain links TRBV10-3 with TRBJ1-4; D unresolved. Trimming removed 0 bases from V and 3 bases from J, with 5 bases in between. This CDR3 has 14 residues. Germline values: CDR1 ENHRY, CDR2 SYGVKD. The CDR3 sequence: CAISESGPNEKLFF. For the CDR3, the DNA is TGTGCCATCAGTGAGTCCGGCCCTAATGAAAAACTGTTTTTT.

Written as DNA, the CDR3 is TGTGCCAGCAGCGTTCTCATGAACACTGAAGCTTTCTTT. This codes for CASSVLMNTEAFF. V and J are TRBV9 and TRBJ1-1, with D uncertain. V was shortened by 2 bases and J by 0 bases, with 5 bases between the two germline ends. The CDR3 is 13 amino acids. Germline V gene lookup returns CDR1 SGDLS and CDR2 YYNGEE.

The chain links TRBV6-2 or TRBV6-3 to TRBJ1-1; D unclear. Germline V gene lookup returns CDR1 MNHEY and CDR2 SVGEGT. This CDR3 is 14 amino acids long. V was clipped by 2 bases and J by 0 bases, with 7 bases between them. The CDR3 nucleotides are TGTGCCAGCAGTTACGTTGATATGAACACTGAAGCTTTCTTT. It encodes CASSYVDMNTEAFF.